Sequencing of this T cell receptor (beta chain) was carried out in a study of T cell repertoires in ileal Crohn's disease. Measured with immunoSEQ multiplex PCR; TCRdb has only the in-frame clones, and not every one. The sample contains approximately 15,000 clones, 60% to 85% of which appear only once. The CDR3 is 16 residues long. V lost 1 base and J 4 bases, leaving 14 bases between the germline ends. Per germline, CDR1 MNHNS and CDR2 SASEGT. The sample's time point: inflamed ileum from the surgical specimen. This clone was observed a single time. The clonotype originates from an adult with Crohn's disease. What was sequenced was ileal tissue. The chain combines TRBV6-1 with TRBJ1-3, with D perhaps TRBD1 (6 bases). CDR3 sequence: CASSEGPQGVGNTIYF. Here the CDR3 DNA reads TGTGCCAGCAGTGAAGGCCCACAGGGTGTAGGAAACACCATATATTTT.